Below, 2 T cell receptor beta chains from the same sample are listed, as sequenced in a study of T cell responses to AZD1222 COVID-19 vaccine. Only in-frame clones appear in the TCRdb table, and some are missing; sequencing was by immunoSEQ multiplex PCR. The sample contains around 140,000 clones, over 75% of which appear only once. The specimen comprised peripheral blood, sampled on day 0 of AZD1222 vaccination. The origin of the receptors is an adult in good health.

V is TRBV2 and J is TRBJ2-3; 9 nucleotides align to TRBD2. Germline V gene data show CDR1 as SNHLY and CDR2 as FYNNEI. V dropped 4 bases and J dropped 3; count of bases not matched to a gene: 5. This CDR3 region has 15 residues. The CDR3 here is CASSAASGVTDTQYF. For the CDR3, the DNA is TGTGCCAGCAGTGCGGCTAGCGGGGTAACAGATACGCAGTATTTT.

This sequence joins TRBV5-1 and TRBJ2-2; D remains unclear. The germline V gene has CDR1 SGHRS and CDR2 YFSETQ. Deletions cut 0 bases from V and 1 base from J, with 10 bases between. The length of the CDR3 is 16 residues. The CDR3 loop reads CASSLVPRENTGELFF. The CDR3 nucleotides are TGCGCCAGCAGCTTGGTGCCCAGAGAGAACACCGGGGAGCTGTTTTTT.